This T cell receptor beta chain was sequenced in a study of cytomegalovirus exposure and HLA in healthy donors. Broader study findings: An analysis was carried out at a later point. It showed that HLA-associated TCR beta chains were more clonally expanded than equally common non-associated chains.

Vbeta (60) and Jbeta (13) primers were used in the PCR. The method was immunoSEQ multiplex PCR; TCRdb's version includes in-frame clones alone and lacks a portion of them. The profile covers 150,000 to 200,000 clones, with around 78% appearing a single time and 1.5% to 2% taken by the ten largest. Turning to this clone: Its target is unknown.

The clonotype was recovered from a man aged 25-40 years in good health and CMV-seronegative. Material for sequencing was PBMCs.

This CDR3 reads CASSIGGTTAYEQYF. The CDR3, as DNA: TGTGCCAGTAGTATAGGGGGGACAACCGCCTACGAGCAGTACTTC. V gene TRBV19 combines with J gene TRBJ2-7; D may be TRBD1 (6 bases). The CDR3 totals 15 residues. V was clipped by 1 base and J by 2 bases, with 12 bases between them. Germline V CDR1 and CDR2: LNHDA, SQIVND (reference sequence).